Listed here are 25 T cell receptor beta chains from one sample, sequenced in a study of blood T cells in healthy people across ages. A second roughly 6 to 12 cycle PCR used barcoded and J-beta primers. One entry per CDR3 protein, called by TCRdb with MiXCR from the 5' RACE reads. The sample shows fewer than 750,000 distinct CDR3 sequences, around half of them seen only once. Sequenced: blood. The origin of the receptors is a man older than 75 in good health.

With respect to this clonotype: Just one base apart from a much larger clone, this may be a read error. This sequence joins TRBV6-6 and TRBJ2-1; 8 positions match TRBD2. This CDR3 comprises 17 residues. V lost 5 bases, J lost 6 bases, and 15 bases stayed unmatched. Germline values: CDR1 MNHNY, CDR2 SVGAGI (reference sequence). The DNA for the CDR3 is TGTGCCAGCAGTCCCCGGGACGCCGGGACTAGTTCCAATGAGCAGTTCTTC. Its translation: CASSPRDAGTSSNEQFF.

The chain combines TRBV27 with TRBJ2-5; D perhaps matches TRBD1 (5 bases). Trimming removed 5 bases at V and 1 base at J, with 11 bases between. The CDR3 sequence is 14 residues long. CDR1 is MNHEY and CDR2 is SMNVEV in the germline V gene (reference sequence). CDR3 residues: CASSPRATQETQYF. CDR3 DNA: TGTGCCAGCAGTCCCAGGGCCACCCAAGAGACCCAGTACTTC.

This chain links TRBV2 with TRBJ2-1, with D unresolved. CDR1 is SNHLY and CDR2 is FYNNEI in the germline V gene. The CDR3 spans 16 residues. The V gene lost 7 bases and the J gene lost 13 bases, with 29 bases spanning the gap. The chain's CDR3 is CASMGNRVPNQETQFF. Here the CDR3 DNA reads TGTGCCAGCATGGGGAACCGGGTTCCCAACCAAGAGACCCAGTTCTTC.

The chain couples TRBV20-1 to TRBJ1-2; TRBD1 might be the D (5 bases). The V gene's germline CDR1 is DFQATT and CDR2 SNEGSKA (reference sequence). The CDR3 runs 15 residues. V was trimmed by 8 bases and J by 2 bases, leaving 21 bases between them. The CDR3 nucleotides read TGCAGTACCCAAGAAAGGGGCCACCGGAACTATGGCTACACCTTC. Translation gives CSTQERGHRNYGYTF.

The V and J genes are TRBV5-5 and TRBJ2-2, with D possibly called TRBD1 or TRBD2 (5 bases each). V lost 0 bases and J lost 5, with 20 bases in between. The CDR3 has 18 residues. In germline, CDR1 is SGHKS, CDR2 YYEKEE (reference sequence). CDR3 nucleotides: TGTGCCAGCAGCTTGGGTGCCCGAGGGGTCGTGGGAACCGGGGAGCTGTTTTTT. It yields the protein CASSLGARGVVGTGELFF.

This CDR3 reads CASSLGKTNYGYTF. The CDR3 region has the DNA TGTGCCAGCAGCTTAGGCAAGACTAACTATGGCTACACCTTC. The J gene is TRBJ1-2, the V gene TRBV7-2; D call uncertain. This CDR3 has 14 residues. Trimming left V 1 base short and J 0 bases short, with 6 bases between. CDR1 and CDR2 from the germline V gene are SGHTA and FQGNSA.

This clonotype was observed a handful of times. The chain has TRBV9 and TRBJ2-1; 8 bases are shared with TRBD2. V shed 3 bases and J 3 bases; nucleotides not matched to a gene: 8. This CDR3 has 16 amino acids. CDR1 and CDR2 from the germline V gene are SGDLS and YYNGEE. CDR3 sequence reads: CASSGLGTSRYNEQFF. The CDR3 region has the DNA TGTGCCAGCAGCGGACTAGGGACTAGTCGCTACAATGAGCAGTTCTTC.

This clonotype was detected a few times. The chain combines TRBV6-5 with TRBJ1-2; D not resolved. V was cut by 0 bases and J by 6 bases, with 14 bases left in between. Germline V gene lookup returns CDR1 MNHEY and CDR2 SVGAGI. This CDR3 is 15 amino acids long. The CDR3 coding sequence is TGTGCCAGCAGTTACTCCCGGCACTTGGGGAATGGCTACACCTTC. This codes for CASSYSRHLGNGYTF.

The chain has TRBV20-1 and TRBJ2-6; D not resolved. Deletions cut 6 bases from V and 0 bases from J, with 9 bases between. This CDR3 comprises 14 residues. The germline V gene encodes CDR1 DFQATT and CDR2 SNEGSKA (reference sequence). As DNA, the CDR3 is TGCAGTGCCAACCCGGCCTCTGGGGCCAACGTCCTGACTTTC. Translating it yields CSANPASGANVLTF.

This chain links TRBV12-3 or TRBV12-4 with TRBJ2-5; 10 bases match TRBD2. CDR3 size: 14 residues. Trimming at V came to 5 bases and at J to 7 bases, leaving 7 bases not matched to a gene. The DNA for the CDR3 is TGTGCCAGCAGTCGAGCGGGGGGGCGAGGGACCCAGTACTTC. Its translation: CASSRAGGRGTQYF.

V is TRBV5-1 and J is TRBJ2-1; the match to TRBD2 covers 9 bases. The V gene's germline CDR1 is SGHRS and CDR2 YFSETQ. After removal of 4 bases from V and 4 bases from J, the junction contained 15 bases not matched to a gene. The CDR3 has 18 residues. The CDR3 coding sequence is TGCGCCAGCAGCGGGGGTCGACTCAGACTAGCGGAGTACAATGAGCAGTTCTTC. Its translation is CASSGGRLRLAEYNEQFF. The full variable domain, rest sourced from reference TRBV5-1 and TRBJ2-1, is KAGVTQTPRYLIKTRGQQVTLSCSPISGHRSVSWYQQTPGQGLQFLFEYFSETQRNKGNFPGRFSGRQFSNSRSEMNVSTLELGDSALYLCASSGGRLRLAEYNEQFFGPGTRLTVL.

This clonotype was seen a few times. In nucleotides, the CDR3 is TGTGCCTGGAGTGATGAGGGGACGAGCTATGGCTACACCTTC. Translating gives CAWSDEGTSYGYTF. The rearrangement joins TRBV30 to TRBJ1-2; tentatively, D is TRBD1 (5 bases). V was pared by 1 base and J by 4 bases, with 13 bases between. The CDR3 has 14 residues. Per the germline V gene, CDR1 is GTSNPN and CDR2 is SVGIG (reference sequence).

The rearrangement uses TRBV20-1 and TRBJ2-1; D perhaps matches TRBD2 (7 bases). Germline V gives CDR1 DFQATT, CDR2 SNEGSKA (reference sequence). The CDR3 has 15 residues. Trimming cost V 1 base and J 2 bases, with 12 bases left between them. CDR3 nucleotide sequence: TGCAGTGCTAGAGTTGGGGGGGGCCCCTACAATGAGCAGTTCTTC. Translation gives CSARVGGGPYNEQFF.

The chain combines TRBV20-1 with TRBJ2-1, with a weak D call TRBD2 (6 bases). The CDR3 has 15 residues. Trimming took 5 bases from V and 0 from J, leaving 14 bases between them. Germline loops: CDR1 DFQATT, CDR2 SNEGSKA (reference sequence). In DNA form, the CDR3 reads TGCAGTGCTGCCTCTAGCGAAAGCTCCTACAATGAGCAGTTCTTC. It yields the protein CSAASSESSYNEQFF.

This chain links TRBV12-3 or TRBV12-4 with TRBJ2-1; TRBD1 matches 7 bases. This CDR3 region has 15 residues. V dropped 1 base and J dropped 7; count of bases not matched to a gene: 7. The CDR3 spells CASSLDRGEVNEQFF. The CDR3 DNA reads as TGTGCCAGCAGTTTAGACAGGGGCGAGGTAAATGAGCAGTTCTTC.

This chain uses TRBV6-1 with TRBJ2-3; TRBD2 might be the D (5 bases). The V gene lost 4 bases and the J gene lost 0 bases, with 14 bases spanning the gap. Germline V gives CDR1 MNHNS, CDR2 SASEGT. CDR3 length equals 16 residues. The CDR3 nucleotides read TGTGCCAGCAGTGGCCCCCGGGGTTTCAGCACAGATACGCAGTATTTT. Translating it yields CASSGPRGFSTDTQYF.

The chain employs TRBV2 and TRBJ2-7; weak D call: TRBD1 (6 bases). Trimming took off 3 bases at V and 2 bases at J, with 8 bases between the two ends. CDR1 and CDR2 from the germline V gene are SNHLY and FYNNEI. CDR3 length equals 13 residues. CDR3 nucleotide sequence: TGTGCCAGCAGTGAGCACAGGGCCTACGAGCAGTACTTC. Protein product: CASSEHRAYEQYF. Full variable domain (remainder filled in from reference TRBV2 and TRBJ2-7): EPEVTQTPSHQVTQMGQEVILRCVPISNHLYFYWYRQILGQKVEFLVSFYNNEISEKSEIFDDQFSVERPDGSNFTLKIRSTKLEDSAMYFCASSEHRAYEQYFGPGTRLTVT.

V and J are TRBV6-2 or TRBV6-3 and TRBJ2-3; 9 bases are shared with TRBD2. The length of the CDR3 is 15 residues. The trim removed 1 base at V and 4 bases at J, leaving 3 bases unmatched. The V gene's germline CDR1 is MNHEY and CDR2 SVGEGT. The CDR3 region has the DNA TGTGCCAGCAGTTACTTGGGACTAGCATCAGATACGCAGTATTTT. This sequence encodes CASSYLGLASDTQYF.

The chain couples TRBV6-5 to TRBJ1-5; 7 nucleotides match TRBD1. The V segment lost 7 bases and the J segment 4 bases; nucleotides outside the gene matches: 10. The CDR3 has 15 residues. CDR1 and CDR2 (germline): MNHEY, SVGAGI. The CDR3 DNA reads as TGTGCCAGCACCCCAGGGGGTGGAAGTAATCAGCCCCAGCATTTT. It translates to CASTPGGGSNQPQHF.

The V gene is TRBV7-9, the J gene TRBJ2-3; a possible D gene is TRBD1 (5 bases). Per the germline V gene, CDR1 is SEHNR and CDR2 is FQNEAQ (reference sequence). V shed 7 bases and J shed 2 bases, with 22 bases lying between them. The CDR3 is made up of 17 amino acids. CDR3 region: CASTTITYDSNTDTQYF. DNA of the CDR3: TGTGCCAGCACCACTATCACATACGACAGCAACACAGATACGCAGTATTTT.

This clonotype was seen once. One end of the junction is discordant with germline, which a read error may explain. The gene calls are TRBV6-5 and TRBJ2-2; no reliable D call. The CDR3 has 14 amino acids. Germline CDR1 and CDR2: MNHEY and SVGAGI. The CDR3 bases are TGTGCCGGCAGCTCACTCAGAAGCACCGGGGAGCTGTTTTTT. Amino acid sequence: CAGSSLRSTGELFF.

The genes are TRBV7-2 and TRBJ2-3; 10 bases match TRBD2. After removal of 1 base from V and 2 bases from J, the junction contained 6 bases not matched to a gene. The CDR3 length is 17 residues. Germline CDR1 and CDR2: SGHTA and FQGNSA. CDR3 sequence: CASSLVSSGRNTDTQYF. The CDR3 coding sequence is TGTGCCAGCAGCTTAGTTAGTAGCGGGAGGAACACAGATACGCAGTATTTT.

This clonotype was detected once. This chain links TRBV28 with TRBJ1-5; D gene ambiguous. Trimming shortened V by 6 bases and J by 0 bases, and 21 bases separated the two germline ends. Germline V gene lookup returns CDR1 MDHEN and CDR2 SYDVKM. CDR3 size: 18 residues. The CDR3 region has the DNA TGTGCCAGCAGATTCCCCCATTGGGAGCCCCATAGCAATCAGCCCCAGCATTTT. Encoded protein: CASRFPHWEPHSNQPQHF.

This clonotype was counted many times. The chain combines TRBV20-1 with TRBJ2-1; 9 nucleotides match TRBD1. With 3 bases clipped from V and 6 bases from J, the junction kept 9 bases outside the gene matches. This CDR3 region has 15 residues. CDR1 DFQATT and CDR2 SNEGSKA come from the germline V gene (reference sequence). This CDR3 is CSASAPGTGSNEQFF. For the CDR3, the DNA is TGCAGTGCTAGCGCCCCCGGGACAGGGAGCAATGAGCAGTTCTTC.

This clonotype showed up many times. The chain employs TRBV5-1 and TRBJ2-7, with 9 bases aligning to TRBD1. The CDR3 is 14 residues long. The germline V gene has CDR1 SGHRS and CDR2 YFSETQ. Trimming removed 0 bases from V and 3 bases from J; junction bases left unmatched: 1. The CDR3 DNA follows: TGCGCCAGCAGCTTGGGGGACAGGGACTACGAGCAGTACTTC. Protein product: CASSLGDRDYEQYF.